The rows below give T cell receptor beta chains drawn from one sample of a study of T cell changes during pregnancy in multiple sclerosis. This table comes from immunoSEQ multiplex PCR, and its TCRdb copy is limited to in-frame clones, with some not included. This sample carries roughly 38,000 clones, about 90% of them seen once, and the ten largest clones take roughly 1.2%. The sample was CD4+ T cells from peripheral blood mononuclear cells, taken before pregnancy. The receptor source for this set is a female donor with multiple sclerosis, enrolled in a pregnancy study. The CDR3 runs from the conserved cysteine through the conserved F or W. The D gene is left open where the match is weak. Size values are once, few and many counts, or a class for expanded clones, and some rows have none.

- few TRBJ2-5 TRBV29-1 CSGGLTSSETQYF TGCAGCGGAGGGTTGACTAGTTCTGAGACCCAGTACTTC
- few TRBJ2-1 TRBV21-1 CASSPSSYLRNEQFF TGTGCCAGCAGCCCTTCCTCCTATTTGAGGAATGAGCAGTTCTTC
- - TRBJ1-5 TRBV7-2 CASSLTSVSNQPQHF TGTGCCAGCAGCTTAACCAGCGTCAGCAATCAGCCCCAGCATTTT
TRBD1 - TRBJ1-2 TRBV27 CASSWDRGQKGGSNYGYTF TGTGCCAGCAGTTGGGACAGGGGGCAGAAGGGGGGTTCGAACTATGGCTACACCTTC
TRBD2 - TRBJ2-3 TRBV7-9 CASSLHTGTSGTDTQYF TGTGCCAGCAGCTTACATACCGGGACTAGCGGCACAGATACGCAGTATTTT
TRBD1 - TRBJ2-3 TRBV6-6 CASSAQGQDTDTQYF TGTGCCAGCAGTGCCCAGGGACAGGACACAGATACGCAGTATTTT
TRBD1 once TRBJ1-1 TRBV11-1 CASSLGQGGTEAFF TGTGCCAGCAGCTTAGGGCAGGGGGGAACTGAAGCTTTCTTT
- - TRBJ2-2 TRBV6-6 CASSPWLAGELFF TGTGCCAGCTCACCTTGGCTAGCCGGGGAGCTGTTTTTT
- - TRBJ2-2 TRBV4-2 CASSQVGVEANTGELFF TGTGCCAGCAGCCAAGTGGGAGTGGAAGCGAACACCGGGGAGCTGTTTTTT
- - TRBJ1-3 TRBV2 CASSLTWTGGNTIYF TGTGCCAGCAGCCTTACTTGGACGGGGGGAAACACCATATATTTT
TRBD2 - TRBJ2-5 TRBV30 CAWSREAGREETQYF TGTGCCTGGAGTAGAGAAGCAGGGAGGGAAGAGACCCAGTACTTC
- - TRBJ2-7 TRBV28 CASSLSSWGEQYF TGTGCCAGCAGTTTGTCTAGCTGGGGCGAGCAGTACTTC
TRBD2 - TRBJ2-5 TRBV9 CASSPRGLAGGKTQYF TGTGCCAGCAGCCCTCGGGGACTAGCGGGAGGAAAGACCCAGTACTTC
- - TRBJ2-7 TRBV5-1 CASSPTSDSYEQYF TGCGCCAGCAGCCCCACTAGTGACTCCTACGAGCAGTACTTC
- - TRBJ2-2 TRBV7-3 CASSFQNSGTGELFF TGTGCCAGCAGCTTCCAAAATAGCGGCACCGGGGAGCTGTTTTTT
TRBD2 - TRBJ2-1 TRBV9 CASSQGLGENEQFF TGTGCCAGCAGCCAGGGACTAGGGGAGAATGAGCAGTTCTTC
TRBD1 - TRBJ2-4 TRBV5-1 CASSLEGTGTGVNIQYF TGCGCCAGCAGCTTGGAAGGGACAGGGACAGGAGTGAACATTCAGTACTTC
- once TRBJ1-3 TRBV19 CASSMSRNTIYF TGTGCCAGTAGTATGAGCCGAAACACCATATATTTT
TRBD1 - TRBJ1-1 TRBV5-1 CASSGGTGADEAFF TGCGCCAGCAGCGGAGGGACAGGGGCCGATGAAGCTTTCTTT
TRBD2 - TRBJ2-1 TRBV5-4 CASSLISPGGSYNEQFF TGTGCCAGCAGCTTGATTAGTCCGGGGGGCTCCTACAATGAGCAGTTCTTC
- - TRBJ2-5 TRBV14 CASSQDRGKTQYF TGTGCCAGCAGCCAAGACAGGGGAAAGACCCAGTACTTC
TRBD2 once TRBJ2-1 TRBV5-1 CASSERETTYNEQFF TGCGCCAGCAGCGAGCGGGAGACAACCTACAATGAGCAGTTCTTC